Listed below are T cell receptor beta chains from one sample, sequenced in a study of blood T cell repertoires in COVID-19. Using immunoSEQ multiplex PCR, the repertoire was profiled, and TCRdb retains in-frame clones only, with some absent. The data contain about 350,000 clones, roughly 86% of them singletons. The sample consisted of peripheral blood. The receptors were sampled from a man aged 30 to 39 with COVID-19, enrolled during active disease. The conserved cysteine and the conserved F or W are not part of the CDR3 here.

J gene: TRBJ1-5
CDR3 length: 12
V gene: TRBV19
CDR3 protein: ASTGTAGNQPQH

J gene: TRBJ2-3
CDR3 length: 12
V gene: TRBV24-1
CDR3 protein: ATERGSGTDTQY

J gene: TRBJ2-5
CDR3 length: 10
V gene: TRBV14
CDR3 protein: ASSRRGETQY

J gene: TRBJ1-4
CDR3 length: 12
V gene: TRBV28
CDR3 protein: ASSLGGVEEKLF

J gene: TRBJ1-4
CDR3 length: 12
V gene: TRBV6-6
CDR3 protein: ASKTGKDHEKLF

J gene: TRBJ1-1
CDR3 length: 11
V gene: TRBV7-3
CDR3 protein: ASSLSRDTEAF

J gene: TRBJ1-6
CDR3 length: 11
V gene: TRBV5-6
CDR3 protein: ASSLGQLTPLH

J gene: TRBJ1-4
CDR3 length: 14
V gene: TRBV19
CDR3 protein: ASSIWGPVTGEKLF

J gene: TRBJ2-1
CDR3 length: 14
V gene: TRBV11-2
CDR3 protein: ASSLTGGDSYNEQF

J gene: TRBJ2-7
CDR3 length: 18
V gene: TRBV6-2/TRBV6-3
CDR3 protein: ASSPHRIRLAGGASYEQY

J gene: TRBJ1-6
CDR3 length: 13
V gene: TRBV9
CDR3 protein: ASSVLGQGNSPLH

J gene: TRBJ1-2
CDR3 length: 13
V gene: TRBV7-2
CDR3 protein: ASSLAVELNYGYT

J gene: TRBJ2-3
CDR3 length: 11
V gene: TRBV4-3
CDR3 protein: ASSQEGLDTQY

J gene: TRBJ1-4
CDR3 length: 14
V gene: TRBV5-6
CDR3 protein: ASSLFPGGNGEKLF

J gene: TRBJ2-1
CDR3 length: 17
V gene: TRBV19
CDR3 protein: ASSTTRPYSKTYFNEQF

J gene: TRBJ2-2
CDR3 length: 13
V gene: TRBV19
CDR3 protein: ASSIAGTNTGELF

J gene: TRBJ2-1
CDR3 length: 13
V gene: TRBV3-1/TRBV3-2
CDR3 protein: ASSPLASSYNEQF

J gene: TRBJ2-7
CDR3 length: 14
V gene: TRBV18
CDR3 protein: ASSPVTTGGSDEQY

J gene: TRBJ1-3
CDR3 length: 12
V gene: TRBV15
CDR3 protein: ATSISLSGNTIY

J gene: TRBJ2-7
CDR3 length: 14
V gene: TRBV2
CDR3 protein: ASSEMGGIASYEQY

J gene: TRBJ2-1
CDR3 length: 21
V gene: TRBV28
CDR3 protein: ASSLSLWTSGRPQSSSYNEQF

J gene: TRBJ1-1
CDR3 length: 13
V gene: TRBV5-1
CDR3 protein: ASSLTGQGGTEAF

J gene: TRBJ2-5
CDR3 length: 14
V gene: TRBV4-2
CDR3 protein: ASSQETARGTETQY

J gene: TRBJ2-1
CDR3 length: 13
V gene: TRBV5-1
CDR3 protein: ASSFSGGRYNEQF

J gene: TRBJ2-2
CDR3 length: 16
V gene: TRBV3-1/TRBV3-2
CDR3 protein: ASSLDPSQGAWTGELF

J gene: TRBJ2-7
CDR3 length: 14
V gene: TRBV7-9
CDR3 protein: ASSLGLGDRDYEQY

J gene: TRBJ2-7
CDR3 length: 13
V gene: TRBV2
CDR3 protein: ASSPGQEAGYEQY

J gene: TRBJ2-4
CDR3 length: 15
V gene: TRBV2
CDR3 protein: ASSLGGLGATKNIQY

J gene: TRBJ1-6
CDR3 length: 14
V gene: TRBV14
CDR3 protein: ASSLGGTGANSPLH

J gene: TRBJ1-1
CDR3 length: 11
V gene: TRBV27
CDR3 protein: ASSLSGGTEAF

J gene: TRBJ2-7
CDR3 length: 12
V gene: TRBV11-2
CDR3 protein: ASSFFTAAYEQY

J gene: TRBJ2-7
CDR3 length: 13
V gene: TRBV13
CDR3 protein: ASSLYRGKVYEQY

J gene: TRBJ2-5
CDR3 length: 12
V gene: TRBV4-2
CDR3 protein: ASSQRDSQETQY

J gene: TRBJ1-5
CDR3 length: 13
V gene: TRBV5-6
CDR3 protein: ASSVDRLPNQPQH

J gene: TRBJ2-7
CDR3 length: 12
V gene: TRBV6-5
CDR3 protein: ASSQIAASYEQY

J gene: TRBJ1-1
CDR3 length: 12
V gene: TRBV18
CDR3 protein: ASSPVGGDTEAF

J gene: TRBJ1-2
CDR3 length: 10
V gene: TRBV5-6
CDR3 protein: ASSLEGYGYT

J gene: TRBJ1-2
CDR3 length: 14
V gene: TRBV6-2/TRBV6-3
CDR3 protein: ASSYSTSGQKDGYT

J gene: TRBJ2-5
CDR3 length: 13
V gene: TRBV28
CDR3 protein: ASSLWGGGEETQY

J gene: TRBJ2-2
CDR3 length: 11
V gene: TRBV19
CDR3 protein: ASRPRGTGELF

J gene: TRBJ2-5
CDR3 length: 12
V gene: TRBV3-1/TRBV3-2
CDR3 protein: ATSETGGEETQY

J gene: TRBJ1-3
CDR3 length: 13
V gene: TRBV7-2
CDR3 protein: ASSFRPGVGNTIY

J gene: TRBJ1-4
CDR3 length: 11
V gene: TRBV5-1
CDR3 protein: ASSPTGYEKLF

J gene: TRBJ2-1
CDR3 length: 15
V gene: TRBV7-6
CDR3 protein: ASSLGGGTQIYNEQF